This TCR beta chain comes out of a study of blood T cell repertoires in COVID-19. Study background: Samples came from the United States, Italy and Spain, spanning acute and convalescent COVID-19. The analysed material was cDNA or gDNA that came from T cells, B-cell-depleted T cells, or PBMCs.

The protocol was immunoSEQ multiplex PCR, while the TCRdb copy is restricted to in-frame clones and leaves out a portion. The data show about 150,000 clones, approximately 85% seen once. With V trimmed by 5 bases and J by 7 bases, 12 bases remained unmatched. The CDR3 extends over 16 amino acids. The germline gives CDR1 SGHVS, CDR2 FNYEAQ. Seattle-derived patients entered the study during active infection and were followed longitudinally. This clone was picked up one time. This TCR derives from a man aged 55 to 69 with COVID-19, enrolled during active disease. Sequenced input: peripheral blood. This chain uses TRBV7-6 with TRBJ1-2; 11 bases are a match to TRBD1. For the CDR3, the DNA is TGTGCCAGCAGCCCAAAGGGGGGACAGGGGGTTGCTGGCTACACCTTC. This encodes CASSPKGGQGVAGYTF.